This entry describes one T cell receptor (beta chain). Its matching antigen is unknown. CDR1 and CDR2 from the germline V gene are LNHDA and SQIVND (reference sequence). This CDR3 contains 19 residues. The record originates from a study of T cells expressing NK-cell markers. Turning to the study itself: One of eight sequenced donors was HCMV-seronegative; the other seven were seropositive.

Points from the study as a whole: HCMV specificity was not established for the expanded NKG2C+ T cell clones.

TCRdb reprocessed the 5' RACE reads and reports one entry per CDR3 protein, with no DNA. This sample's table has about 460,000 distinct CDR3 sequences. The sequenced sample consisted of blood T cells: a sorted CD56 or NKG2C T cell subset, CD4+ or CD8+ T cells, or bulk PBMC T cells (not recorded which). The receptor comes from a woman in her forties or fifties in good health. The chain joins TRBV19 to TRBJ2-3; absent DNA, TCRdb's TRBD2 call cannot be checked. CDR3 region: CASSIKGLAGGRSTDTQYF.